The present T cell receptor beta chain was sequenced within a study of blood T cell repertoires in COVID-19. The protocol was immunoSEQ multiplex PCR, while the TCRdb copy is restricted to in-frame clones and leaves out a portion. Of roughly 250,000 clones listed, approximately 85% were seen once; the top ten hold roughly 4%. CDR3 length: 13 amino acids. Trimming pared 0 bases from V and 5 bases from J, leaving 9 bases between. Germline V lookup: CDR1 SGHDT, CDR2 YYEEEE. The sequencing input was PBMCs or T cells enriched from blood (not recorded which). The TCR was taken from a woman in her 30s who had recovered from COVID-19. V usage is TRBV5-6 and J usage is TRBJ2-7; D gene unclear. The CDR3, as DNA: TGTGCCAGCAGCTTGGTGGCTCTCCACGAGCAGTACTTC. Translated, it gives CASSLVALHEQYF.